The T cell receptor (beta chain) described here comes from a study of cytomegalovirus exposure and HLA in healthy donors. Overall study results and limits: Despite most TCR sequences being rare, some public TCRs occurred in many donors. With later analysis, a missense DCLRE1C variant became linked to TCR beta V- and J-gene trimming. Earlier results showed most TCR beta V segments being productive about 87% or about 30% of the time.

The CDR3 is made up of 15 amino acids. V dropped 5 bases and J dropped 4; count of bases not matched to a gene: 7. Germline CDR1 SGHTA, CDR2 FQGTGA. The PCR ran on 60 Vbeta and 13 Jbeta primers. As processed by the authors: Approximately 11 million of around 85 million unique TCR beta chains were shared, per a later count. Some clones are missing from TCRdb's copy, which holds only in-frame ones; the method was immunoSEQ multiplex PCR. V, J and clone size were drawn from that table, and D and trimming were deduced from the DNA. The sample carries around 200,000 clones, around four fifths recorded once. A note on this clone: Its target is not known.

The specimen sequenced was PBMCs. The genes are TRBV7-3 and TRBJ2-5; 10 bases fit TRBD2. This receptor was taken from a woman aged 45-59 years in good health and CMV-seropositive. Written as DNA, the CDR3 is TGTGCCAGCAGCCTTCTCAGCGGGGGGGCAGAGACCCAGTACTTC. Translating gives CASSLLSGGAETQYF. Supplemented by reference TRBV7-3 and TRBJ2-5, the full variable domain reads GAGVSQTPSNKVTEKGKYVELRCDPISGHTALYWYRQSLGQGPEFLIYFQGTGAADDSGLPNDRFFAVRPEGSVSTLKIQRTERGDSAVYLCASSLLSGGAETQYFGPGTRLLVL.